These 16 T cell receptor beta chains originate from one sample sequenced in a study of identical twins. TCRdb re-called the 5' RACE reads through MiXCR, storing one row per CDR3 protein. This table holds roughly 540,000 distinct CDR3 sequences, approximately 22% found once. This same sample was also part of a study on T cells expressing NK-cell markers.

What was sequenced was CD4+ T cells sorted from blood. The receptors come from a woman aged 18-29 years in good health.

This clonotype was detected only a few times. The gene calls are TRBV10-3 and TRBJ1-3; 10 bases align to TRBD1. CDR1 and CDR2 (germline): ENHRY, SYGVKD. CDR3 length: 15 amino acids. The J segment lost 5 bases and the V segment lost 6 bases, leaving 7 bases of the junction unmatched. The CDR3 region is CAIRSGTGDRNTIYF. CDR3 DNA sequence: TGTGCCATCAGGTCCGGGACAGGGGACCGAAACACCATATATTTT.

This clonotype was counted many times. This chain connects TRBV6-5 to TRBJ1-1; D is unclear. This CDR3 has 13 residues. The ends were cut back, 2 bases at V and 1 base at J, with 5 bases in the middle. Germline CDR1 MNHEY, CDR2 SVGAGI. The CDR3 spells CASSYRSNTEAFF. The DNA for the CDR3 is TGTGCCAGCAGTTACCGGTCGAACACTGAAGCTTTCTTT.

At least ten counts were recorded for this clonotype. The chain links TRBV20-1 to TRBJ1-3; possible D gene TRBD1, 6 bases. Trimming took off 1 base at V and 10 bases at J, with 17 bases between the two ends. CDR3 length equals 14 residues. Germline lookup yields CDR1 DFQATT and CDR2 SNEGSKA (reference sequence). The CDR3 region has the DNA TGCAGTGCTAGAGGCGGGACACTTCCGCGGACCATATATTTT. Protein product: CSARGGTLPRTIYF.

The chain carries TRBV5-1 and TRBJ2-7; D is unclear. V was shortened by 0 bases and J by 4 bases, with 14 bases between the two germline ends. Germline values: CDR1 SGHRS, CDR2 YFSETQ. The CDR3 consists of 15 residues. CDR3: CASSLGLAITYEQYF. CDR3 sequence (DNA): TGCGCCAGCAGCTTGGGGTTAGCTATCACTTACGAGCAGTACTTC. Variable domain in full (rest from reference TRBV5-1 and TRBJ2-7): KAGVTQTPRYLIKTRGQQVTLSCSPISGHRSVSWYQQTPGQGLQFLFEYFSETQRNKGNFPGRFSGRQFSNSRSEMNVSTLELGDSALYLCASSLGLAITYEQYFGPGTRLTVT.

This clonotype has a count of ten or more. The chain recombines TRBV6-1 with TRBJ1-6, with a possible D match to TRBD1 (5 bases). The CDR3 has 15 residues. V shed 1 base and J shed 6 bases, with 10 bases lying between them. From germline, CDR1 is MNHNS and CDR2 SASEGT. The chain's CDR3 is CASSEGGRANSPLHF. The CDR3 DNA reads TGTGCCAGCAGTGAAGGGGGCAGAGCTAATTCACCCCTCCACTTT.

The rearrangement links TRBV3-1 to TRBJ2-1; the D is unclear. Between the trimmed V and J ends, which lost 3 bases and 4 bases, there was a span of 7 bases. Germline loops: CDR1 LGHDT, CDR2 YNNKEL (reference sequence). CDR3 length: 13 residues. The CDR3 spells CASSQSGYNEQFF. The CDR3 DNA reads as TGTGCCAGCAGCCAGTCTGGGTACAATGAGCAGTTCTTC.

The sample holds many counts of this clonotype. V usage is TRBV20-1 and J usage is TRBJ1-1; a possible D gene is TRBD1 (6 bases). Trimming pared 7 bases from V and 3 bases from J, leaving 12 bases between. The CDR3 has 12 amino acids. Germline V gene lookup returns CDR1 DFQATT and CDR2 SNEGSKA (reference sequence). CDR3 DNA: TGCAGTGTGGCACAGGGAGACACTGAAGCTTTCTTT. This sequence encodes CSVAQGDTEAFF.

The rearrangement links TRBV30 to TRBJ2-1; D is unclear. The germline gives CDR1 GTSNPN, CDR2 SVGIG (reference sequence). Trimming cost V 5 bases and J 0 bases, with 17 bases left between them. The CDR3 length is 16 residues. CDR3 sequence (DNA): TGTGCCTGGGCCCTCGGACGAATAAGCTCCTACAATGAGCAGTTCTTC. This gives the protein CAWALGRISSYNEQFF.

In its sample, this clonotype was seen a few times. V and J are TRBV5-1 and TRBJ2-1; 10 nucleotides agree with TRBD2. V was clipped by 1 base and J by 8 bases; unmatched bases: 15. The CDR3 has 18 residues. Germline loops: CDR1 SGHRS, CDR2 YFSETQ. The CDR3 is CASSLLVAGGGKVDEQFF. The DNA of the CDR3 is TGCGCCAGCAGCTTGTTGGTAGCGGGAGGTGGTAAGGTCGATGAGCAGTTCTTC.

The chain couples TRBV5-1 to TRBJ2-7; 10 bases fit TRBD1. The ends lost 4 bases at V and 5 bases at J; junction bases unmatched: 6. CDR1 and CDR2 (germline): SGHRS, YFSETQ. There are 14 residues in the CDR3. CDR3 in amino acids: CASSIRDRGHEQYF. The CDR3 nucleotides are TGCGCCAGCAGCATCCGGGACAGGGGACACGAGCAGTACTTC.

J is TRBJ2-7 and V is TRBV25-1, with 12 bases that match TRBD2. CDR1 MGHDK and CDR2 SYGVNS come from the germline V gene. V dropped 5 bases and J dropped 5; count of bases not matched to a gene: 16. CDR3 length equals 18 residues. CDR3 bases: TGTGCCAGCAGTCGGCTGACTAGCGGGAGCGGAGGGTGGGACGAGCAGTACTTC. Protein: CASSRLTSGSGGWDEQYF.

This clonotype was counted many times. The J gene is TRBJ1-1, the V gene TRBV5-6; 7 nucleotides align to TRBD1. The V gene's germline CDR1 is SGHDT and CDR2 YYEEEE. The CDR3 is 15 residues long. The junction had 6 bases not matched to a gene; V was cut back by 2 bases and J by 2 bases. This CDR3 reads CASSFRQGSNTEAFF. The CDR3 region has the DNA TGTGCCAGCAGCTTTAGACAGGGATCTAACACTGAAGCTTTCTTT.

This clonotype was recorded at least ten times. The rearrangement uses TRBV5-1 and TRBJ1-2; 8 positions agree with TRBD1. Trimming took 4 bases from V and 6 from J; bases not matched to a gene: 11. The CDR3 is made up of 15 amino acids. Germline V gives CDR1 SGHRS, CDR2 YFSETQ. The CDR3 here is CASSNLTWTGNGYTF. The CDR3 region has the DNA TGCGCCAGCAGCAATCTAACCTGGACAGGGAATGGCTACACCTTC.

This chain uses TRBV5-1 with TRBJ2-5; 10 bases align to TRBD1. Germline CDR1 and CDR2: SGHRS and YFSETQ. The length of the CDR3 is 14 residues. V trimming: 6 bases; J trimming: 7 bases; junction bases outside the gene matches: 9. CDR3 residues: CASTWTGGGLTQYF. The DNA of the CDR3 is TGCGCCAGCACTTGGACAGGGGGTGGACTGACCCAGTACTTC.

Here the CDR3 reads CASSYLQGITGELFF. The CDR3 DNA reads TGTGCCAGCAGTTACCTACAGGGTATCACCGGGGAGCTGTTTTTT. The V gene is TRBV6-5, the J gene TRBJ2-2, with TRBD1 as a possible D gene (6 bases). Germline CDR1 MNHEY, CDR2 SVGAGI. This CDR3 has 15 residues. V lost 2 bases and J lost 4, with 11 bases in between.

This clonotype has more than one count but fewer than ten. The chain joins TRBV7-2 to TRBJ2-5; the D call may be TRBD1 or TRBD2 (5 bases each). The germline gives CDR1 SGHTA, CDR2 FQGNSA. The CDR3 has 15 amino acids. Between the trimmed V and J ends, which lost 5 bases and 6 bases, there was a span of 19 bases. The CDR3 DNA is TGTGCCAGCAGCCTCTATAGGGGATCGGGGCAGACCCAGTACTTC. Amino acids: CASSLYRGSGQTQYF.